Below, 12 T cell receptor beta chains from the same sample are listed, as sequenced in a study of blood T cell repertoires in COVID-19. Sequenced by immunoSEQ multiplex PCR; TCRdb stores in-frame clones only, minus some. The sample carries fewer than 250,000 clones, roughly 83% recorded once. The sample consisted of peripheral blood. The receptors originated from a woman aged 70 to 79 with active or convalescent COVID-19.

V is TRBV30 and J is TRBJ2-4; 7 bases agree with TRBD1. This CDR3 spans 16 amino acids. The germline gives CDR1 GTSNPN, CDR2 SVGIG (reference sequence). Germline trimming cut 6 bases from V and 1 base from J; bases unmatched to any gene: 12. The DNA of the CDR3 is TGTGCCTGTTATATGGGACAGAGATACGCCAAAAACATTCAGTACTTC. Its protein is CACYMGQRYAKNIQYF.

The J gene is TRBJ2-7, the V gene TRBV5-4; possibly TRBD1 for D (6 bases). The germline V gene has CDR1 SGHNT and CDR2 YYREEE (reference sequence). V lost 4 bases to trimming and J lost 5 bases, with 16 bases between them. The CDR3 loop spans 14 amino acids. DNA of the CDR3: TGTGCCAGCAGCCATCAGGACAGTGCCCACGAGCAGTACTTC. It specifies CASSHQDSAHEQYF.

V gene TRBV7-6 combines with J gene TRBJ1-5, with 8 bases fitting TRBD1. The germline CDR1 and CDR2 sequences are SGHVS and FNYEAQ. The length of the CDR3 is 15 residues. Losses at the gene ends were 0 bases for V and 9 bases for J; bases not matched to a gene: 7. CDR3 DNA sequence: TGTGCCAGCAGCTTAGCAACAGGGGGAGGTGGGCCCCAGCATTTT. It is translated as CASSLATGGGGPQHF.

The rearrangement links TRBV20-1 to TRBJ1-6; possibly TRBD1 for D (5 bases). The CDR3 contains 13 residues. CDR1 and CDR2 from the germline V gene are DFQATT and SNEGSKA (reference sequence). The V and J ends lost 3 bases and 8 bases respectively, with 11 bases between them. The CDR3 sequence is CSASHRLYSPLHF. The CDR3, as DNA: TGCAGTGCTAGTCACAGGCTCTATTCACCCCTCCACTTT.

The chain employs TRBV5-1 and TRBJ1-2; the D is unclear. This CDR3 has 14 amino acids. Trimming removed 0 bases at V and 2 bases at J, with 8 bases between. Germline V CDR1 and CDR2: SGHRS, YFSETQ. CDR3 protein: CASSLDVGNYGYTF. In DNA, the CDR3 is TGCGCCAGCAGCTTGGATGTCGGGAACTATGGCTACACCTTC. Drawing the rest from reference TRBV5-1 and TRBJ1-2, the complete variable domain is KAGVTQTPRYLIKTRGQQVTLSCSPISGHRSVSWYQQTPGQGLQFLFEYFSETQRNKGNFPGRFSGRQFSNSRSEMNVSTLELGDSALYLCASSLDVGNYGYTFGSGTRLTVV.

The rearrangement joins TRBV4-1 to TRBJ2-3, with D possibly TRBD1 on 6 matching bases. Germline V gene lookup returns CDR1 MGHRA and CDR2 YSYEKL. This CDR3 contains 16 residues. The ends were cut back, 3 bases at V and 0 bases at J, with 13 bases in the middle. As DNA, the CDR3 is TGCGCCAGCAGCCATCCCAGGGGCCCTAGCACAGATACGCAGTATTTT. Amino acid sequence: CASSHPRGPSTDTQYF.

For the CDR3, the DNA is TGTGCCAGCAGTCCAAGACAGGGGGGCACCGGGGAGCTGTTTTTT. It yields the protein CASSPRQGGTGELFF. V usage is TRBV27 and J usage is TRBJ2-2, with 9 bases fitting TRBD1. Germline-derived CDR1 and CDR2 are MNHEY and SMNVEV (reference sequence). With V trimmed by 5 bases and J by 4 bases, 5 bases remained unmatched. The CDR3 loop spans 15 amino acids.

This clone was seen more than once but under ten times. The CDR3 loop reads CASSDYRGSNTGELFF. CDR3 nucleotides: TGTGCCAGCAGCGATTACAGGGGGAGTAACACCGGGGAGCTGTTTTTT. This rearrangement joins TRBV9 to TRBJ2-2; 8 bases are a match to TRBD1. The CDR3 has 16 residues. Losses at the gene ends were 3 bases for V and 2 bases for J; bases not matched to a gene: 6. The V gene's germline CDR1 is SGDLS and CDR2 YYNGEE.

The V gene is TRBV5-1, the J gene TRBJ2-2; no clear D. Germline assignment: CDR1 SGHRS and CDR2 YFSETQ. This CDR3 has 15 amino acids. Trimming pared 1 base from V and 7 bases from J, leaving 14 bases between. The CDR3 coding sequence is TGCGCCAGCAGCTTGACTCCCACCGAGGTCGGGGAGCTGTTTTTT. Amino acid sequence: CASSLTPTEVGELFF. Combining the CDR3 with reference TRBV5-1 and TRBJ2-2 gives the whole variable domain KAGVTQTPRYLIKTRGQQVTLSCSPISGHRSVSWYQQTPGQGLQFLFEYFSETQRNKGNFPGRFSGRQFSNSRSEMNVSTLELGDSALYLCASSLTPTEVGELFFGEGSRLTVL.

This CDR3 reads CASSAHRPATGSYGYTF. The CDR3 nucleotides read TGTGCCAGTAGCGCCCACAGGCCAGCTACCGGCAGCTATGGCTACACCTTC. J is TRBJ1-2 and V is TRBV19; D is possibly TRBD1 (5 bases). The CDR3 sequence is 17 residues long. Germline values: CDR1 LNHDA, CDR2 SQIVND (reference sequence). The V end was cut by 6 bases, the J end by 4 bases, with 24 bases between. The variable domain in full, with the rest retrieved from reference TRBV19 and TRBJ1-2, is DGGITQSPKYLFRKEGQNVTLSCEQNLNHDAMYWYRQDPGQGLRLIYYSQIVNDFQKGDIAEGYSVSREKKESFPLTVTSAQKNPTAFYLCASSAHRPATGSYGYTFGSGTRLTVV.

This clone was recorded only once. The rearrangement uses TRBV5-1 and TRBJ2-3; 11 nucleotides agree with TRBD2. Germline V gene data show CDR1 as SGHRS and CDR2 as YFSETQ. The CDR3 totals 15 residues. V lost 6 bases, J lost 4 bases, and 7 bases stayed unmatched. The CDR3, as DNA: TGCGCCAGCAACCGGAGACTAGCGGGGTCAGATACGCAGTATTTT. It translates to CASNRRLAGSDTQYF.

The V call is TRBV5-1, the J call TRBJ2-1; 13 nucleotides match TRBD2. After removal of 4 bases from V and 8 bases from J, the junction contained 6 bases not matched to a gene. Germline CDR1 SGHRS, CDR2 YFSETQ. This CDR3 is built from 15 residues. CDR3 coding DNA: TGCGCCAGCAGCGCGACTAGCGGGAGGATCTATGAGCAGTTCTTC. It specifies CASSATSGRIYEQFF.